This T cell receptor (beta chain) stems from a study of shared clonotypes between healthy human individuals. Study-wide points: Sampling covered blood only; tissue repertoires likely differ. Generation probabilities were higher for clonotypes shared across all four sorted-subset donors than for unshared ones. Estimated clonotype richness was generally higher in naive than memory subsets.

This CDR3 contains 15 residues. V trimming: 2 bases; J trimming: 4 bases; junction bases outside the gene matches: 7. Germline V gene sequence: CDR1 MNHNY, CDR2 SVGAGI (reference sequence). Of note for this clone: The antigen is undetermined.

Here immunoSEQ multiplex PCR was the method, and the copy in TCRdb shows in-frame clones only, minus some. The data contain about 960,000 clones, more than 75% of them seen just once; the ten biggest clones take up nearly 1.5%. The rearrangement links TRBV6-6 to TRBJ2-7; 8 bases match TRBD1. Material: memory CD4+ T cells sorted from blood. Subset described: CD45RA-negative fraction. The origin of this receptor is a man aged 18 to 29 in good health. This CDR3 is CASSYGPQGEYEQYF. As DNA, the CDR3 is TGTGCCAGCAGTTACGGACCACAGGGGGAGTACGAGCAGTACTTC.